This T cell receptor (beta chain) was found in a study of blood T cell repertoires in COVID-19. Study at large: COVID-19 samples collected from the United States, Italy and Spain covered acute and convalescent phases. PBMCs, B-cell-depleted T cells, or T cells were the source of the cDNA or gDNA that made up the material.

Original data processing: Amplification of reference gene primers was used by the study to estimate nucleated cell counts. Profiling relied on immunoSEQ multiplex PCR, and the TCRdb table lists in-frame clones only, not all of them. V, J and clone size are taken as reported in that table, and D and trimming were inferred from the DNA itself. The sample consists of about 260,000 clones, 84% of them appearing once. V was trimmed by 0 bases and J by 4 bases, leaving 12 bases between them. The CDR3 contains 16 residues. Germline-derived CDR1 and CDR2 are LGHNA and YNFKEQ. The receptor was isolated from a man aged 55 to 70 with acute or convalescent COVID-19. Input material: peripheral blood. The chain carries TRBV4-2 and TRBJ2-2; D is possibly TRBD2 (6 bases). CDR3 in DNA: TGTGCCAGCAGCCAAGAATTCGGGAGAGTCACCGGGGAGCTGTTTTTT. Translation: CASSQEFGRVTGELFF.